This T cell receptor (beta chain) was retrieved from a study of identical twins. General observations from the study: Memory repertoires showed no such pattern, whereas abundant cord blood beta clonotypes carried fewer insertions.

Germline V CDR1 and CDR2: DFQATT, SNEGSKA (reference sequence). The CDR3 sequence is 11 residues long. V gave up 7 bases and J gave up 0 bases, with 7 bases separating them. On this clonotype itself: Its target is not known.

TCRdb recomputed calls from the 5' RACE reads with MiXCR, one row per CDR3 protein. The sample has around 340,000 distinct CDR3 sequences; about 12% are singletons. The donor group consisted entirely of healthy Caucasians. The data were also submitted as part of a second study, on yellow fever vaccine responses in identical twins. That source notes: After vaccination, twins' T cell response reportedly seemed partly convergent, partly personalized.

The sample taken for sequencing was CD8+ T cells sorted from blood. The chain recombines TRBV20-1 with TRBJ2-7, with unresolved D. This clonotype was sampled from a woman under 30 in good health. The CDR3 protein is CSVLFSYEQYF. CDR3 nucleotide sequence: TGCAGTGTTCTCTTCTCCTACGAGCAGTACTTC.